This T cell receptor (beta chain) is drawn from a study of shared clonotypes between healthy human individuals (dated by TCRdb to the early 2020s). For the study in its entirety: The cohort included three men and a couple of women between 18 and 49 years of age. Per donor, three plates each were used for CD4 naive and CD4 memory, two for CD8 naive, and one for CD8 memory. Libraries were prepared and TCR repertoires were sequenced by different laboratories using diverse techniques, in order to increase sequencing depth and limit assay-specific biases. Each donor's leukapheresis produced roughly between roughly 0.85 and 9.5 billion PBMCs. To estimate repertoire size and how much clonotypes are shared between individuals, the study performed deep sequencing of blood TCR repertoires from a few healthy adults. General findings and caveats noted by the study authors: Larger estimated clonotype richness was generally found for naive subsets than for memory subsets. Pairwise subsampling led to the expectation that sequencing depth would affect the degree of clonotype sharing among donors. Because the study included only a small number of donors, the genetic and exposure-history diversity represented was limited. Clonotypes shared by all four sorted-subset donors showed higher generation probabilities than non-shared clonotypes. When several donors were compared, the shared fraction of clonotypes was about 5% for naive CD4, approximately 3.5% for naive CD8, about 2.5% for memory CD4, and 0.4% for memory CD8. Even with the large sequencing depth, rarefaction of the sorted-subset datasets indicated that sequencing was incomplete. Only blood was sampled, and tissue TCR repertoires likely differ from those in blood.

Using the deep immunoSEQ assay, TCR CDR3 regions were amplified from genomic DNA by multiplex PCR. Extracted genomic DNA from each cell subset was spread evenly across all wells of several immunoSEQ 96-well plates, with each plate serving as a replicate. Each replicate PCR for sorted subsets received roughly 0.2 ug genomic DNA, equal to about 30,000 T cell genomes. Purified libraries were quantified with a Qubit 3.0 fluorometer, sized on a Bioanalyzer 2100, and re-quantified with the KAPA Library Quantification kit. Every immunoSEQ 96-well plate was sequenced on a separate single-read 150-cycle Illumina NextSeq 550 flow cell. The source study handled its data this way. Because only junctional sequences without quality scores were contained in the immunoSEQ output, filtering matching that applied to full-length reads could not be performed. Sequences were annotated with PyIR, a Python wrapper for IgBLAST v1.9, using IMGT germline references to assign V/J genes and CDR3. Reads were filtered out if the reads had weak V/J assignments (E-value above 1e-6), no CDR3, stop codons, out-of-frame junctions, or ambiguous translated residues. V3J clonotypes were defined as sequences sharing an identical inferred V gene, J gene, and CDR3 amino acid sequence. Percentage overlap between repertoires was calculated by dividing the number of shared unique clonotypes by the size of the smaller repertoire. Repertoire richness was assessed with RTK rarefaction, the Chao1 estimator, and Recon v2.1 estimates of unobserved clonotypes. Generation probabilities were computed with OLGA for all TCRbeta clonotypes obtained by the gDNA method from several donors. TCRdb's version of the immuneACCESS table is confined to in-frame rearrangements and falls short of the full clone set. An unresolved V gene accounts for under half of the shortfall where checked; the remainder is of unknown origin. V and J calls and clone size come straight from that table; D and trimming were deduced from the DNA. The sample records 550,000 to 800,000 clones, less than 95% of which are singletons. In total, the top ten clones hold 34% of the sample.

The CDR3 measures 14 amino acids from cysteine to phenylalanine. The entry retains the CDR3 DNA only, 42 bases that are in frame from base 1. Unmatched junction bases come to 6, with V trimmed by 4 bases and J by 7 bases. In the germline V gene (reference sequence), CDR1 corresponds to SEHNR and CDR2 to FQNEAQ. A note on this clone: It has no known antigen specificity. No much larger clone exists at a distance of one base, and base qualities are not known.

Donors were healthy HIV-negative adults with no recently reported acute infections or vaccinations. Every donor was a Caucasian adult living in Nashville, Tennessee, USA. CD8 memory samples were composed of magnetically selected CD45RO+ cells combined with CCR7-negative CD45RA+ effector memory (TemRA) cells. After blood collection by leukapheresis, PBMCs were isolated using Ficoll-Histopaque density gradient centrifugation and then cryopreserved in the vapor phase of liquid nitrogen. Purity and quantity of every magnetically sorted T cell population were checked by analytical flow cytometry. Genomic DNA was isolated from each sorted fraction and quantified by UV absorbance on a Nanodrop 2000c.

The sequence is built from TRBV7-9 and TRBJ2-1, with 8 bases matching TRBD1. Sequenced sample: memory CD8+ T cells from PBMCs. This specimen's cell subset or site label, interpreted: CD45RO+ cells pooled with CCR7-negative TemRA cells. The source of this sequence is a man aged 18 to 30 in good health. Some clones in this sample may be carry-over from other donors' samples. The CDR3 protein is CASSSRTGSNEQFF. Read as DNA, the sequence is TGTGCCAGCAGCTCCCGGACAGGGTCTAATGAGCAGTTCTTC.